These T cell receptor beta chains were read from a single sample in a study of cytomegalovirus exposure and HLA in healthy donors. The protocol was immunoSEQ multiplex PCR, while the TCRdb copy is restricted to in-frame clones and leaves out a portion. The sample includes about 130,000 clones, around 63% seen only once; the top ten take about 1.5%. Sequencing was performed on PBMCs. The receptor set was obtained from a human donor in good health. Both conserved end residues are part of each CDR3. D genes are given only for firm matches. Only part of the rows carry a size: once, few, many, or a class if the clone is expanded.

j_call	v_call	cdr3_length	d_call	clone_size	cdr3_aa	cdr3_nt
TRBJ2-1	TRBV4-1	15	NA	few	CASSPLLLPNNEQFF	TGCGCCAGCAGCCCCCTGTTGCTACCGAACAATGAGCAGTTCTTC
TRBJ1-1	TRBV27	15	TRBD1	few	CASSLLGQGDTEAFF	TGTGCCAGCAGTTTACTCGGACAGGGAGACACTGAAGCTTTCTTT
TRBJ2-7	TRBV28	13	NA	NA	CASSFSTAYEQYF	TGTGCCAGCAGTTTCAGTACAGCCTACGAGCAGTACTTC
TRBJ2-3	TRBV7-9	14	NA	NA	CASSLRGVADTQYF	TGTGCCAGCAGCTTGCGGGGAGTGGCAGATACGCAGTATTTT
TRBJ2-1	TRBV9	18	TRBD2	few	CASSRVLAGSVTYNEQFF	TGTGCCAGCAGCCGGGTACTAGCGGGCTCGGTCACCTACAATGAGCAGTTCTTC
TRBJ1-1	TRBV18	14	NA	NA	CASSPPSGNTEAFF	TGTGCCAGCTCACCACCGTCCGGGAACACTGAAGCTTTCTTT
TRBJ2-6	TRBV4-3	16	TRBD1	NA	CASGMDRGPGANVLTF	TGCGCCAGCGGAATGGACAGGGGCCCTGGGGCCAACGTCCTGACTTTC
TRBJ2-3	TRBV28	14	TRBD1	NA	CASLGQGRTDTQYF	TGTGCCAGCCTTGGACAGGGGAGGACAGATACGCAGTATTTT
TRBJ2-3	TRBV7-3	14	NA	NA	CASSPGALPDTQYF	TGTGCCAGCAGCCCAGGCGCCCTACCCGATACGCAGTATTTT
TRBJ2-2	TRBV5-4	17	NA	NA	CASGGIYGSGGTGELFF	TGTGCCAGCGGAGGGATCTATGGTTCAGGGGGAACCGGGGAGCTGTTTTTT
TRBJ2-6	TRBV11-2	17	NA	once	CASSLVGPGAGANVLTF	TGTGCCAGCAGCTTAGTCGGGCCAGGGGCTGGGGCCAACGTCCTGACTTTC
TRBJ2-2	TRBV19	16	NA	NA	CASTKQGTAVAGELFF	TGTGCCAGTACCAAACAGGGGACTGCGGTTGCCGGGGAGCTGTTTTTT
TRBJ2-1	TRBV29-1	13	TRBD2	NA	CSVLLLGSGEQFF	TGCAGCGTCCTTCTTCTCGGTAGCGGGGAGCAGTTCTTC
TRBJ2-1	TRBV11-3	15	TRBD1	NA	CASSLSGTAYNEQFF	TGTGCCAGCAGCTTGTCCGGGACAGCCTACAATGAGCAGTTCTTC
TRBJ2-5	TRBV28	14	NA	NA	CASGLWYRDETQYF	TGTGCCAGCGGCCTATGGTACAGGGATGAGACCCAGTACTTC
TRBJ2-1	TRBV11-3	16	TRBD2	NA	CASSLALAGVRNEQFF	TGTGCCAGCAGCTTAGCTCTAGCGGGAGTTAGAAATGAGCAGTTCTTC
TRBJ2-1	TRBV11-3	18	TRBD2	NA	CASSFGTSGRKSYNEQFF	TGTGCCAGCAGCTTCGGGACTAGCGGGAGGAAGTCCTACAATGAGCAGTTCTTC
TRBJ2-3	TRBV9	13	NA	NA	CASSGSDGMTQYF	TGTGCCAGCAGCGGATCCGACGGGATGACGCAGTATTTT
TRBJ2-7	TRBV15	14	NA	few	CATSRVGQAYEQYF	TGTGCCACCAGCAGAGTGGGGCAGGCCTACGAGCAGTACTTC
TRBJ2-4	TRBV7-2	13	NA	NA	CASSLGTENIQYF	TGTGCCAGCAGCTTAGGGACAGAAAACATTCAGTACTTC
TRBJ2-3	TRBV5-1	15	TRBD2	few	CASSSGGTVTDTQYF	TGCGCCAGCAGCTCGGGGGGGACTGTAACAGATACGCAGTATTTT
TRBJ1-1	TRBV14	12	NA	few	CASSQSTGKAFF	TGTGCCAGCAGCCAGAGTACAGGGAAAGCTTTCTTT
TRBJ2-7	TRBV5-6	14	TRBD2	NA	CASSLSSGSNEQYF	TGTGCCAGCAGCTTGAGCAGCGGGAGCAACGAGCAGTACTTC
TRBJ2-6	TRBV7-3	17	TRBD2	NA	CASSLAGGFSGANVLTF	TGTGCCAGCAGCTTAGCGGGAGGATTCTCTGGGGCCAACGTCCTGACTTTC
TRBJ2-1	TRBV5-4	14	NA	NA	CASSFRRAYNEQFF	TGTGCCAGCAGCTTCAGGCGGGCGTACAATGAGCAGTTCTTC
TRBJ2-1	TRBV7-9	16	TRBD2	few	CASSYGSGSGYNEQFF	TGTGCCAGCAGCTACGGTAGCGGGAGTGGATACAATGAGCAGTTCTTC